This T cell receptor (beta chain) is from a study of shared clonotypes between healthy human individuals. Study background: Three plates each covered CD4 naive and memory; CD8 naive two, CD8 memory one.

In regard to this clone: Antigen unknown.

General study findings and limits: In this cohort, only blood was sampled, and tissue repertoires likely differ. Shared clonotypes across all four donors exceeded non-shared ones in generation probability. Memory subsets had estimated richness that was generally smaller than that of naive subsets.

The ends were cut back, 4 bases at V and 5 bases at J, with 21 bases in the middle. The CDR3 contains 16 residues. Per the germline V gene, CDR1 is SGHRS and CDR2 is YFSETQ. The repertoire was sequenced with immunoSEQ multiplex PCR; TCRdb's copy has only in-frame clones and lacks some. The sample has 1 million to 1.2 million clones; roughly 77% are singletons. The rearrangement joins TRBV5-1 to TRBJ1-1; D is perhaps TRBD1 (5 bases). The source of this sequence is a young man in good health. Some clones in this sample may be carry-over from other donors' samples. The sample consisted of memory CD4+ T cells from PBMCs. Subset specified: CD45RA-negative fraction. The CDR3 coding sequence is TGCGCCAGCAGCGCTAAAGGATCAGGGATGGGGACTGAAGCTTTCTTT. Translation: CASSAKGSGMGTEAFF.